Described below is a single T cell receptor (beta chain) sequence and its context. Its antigen has not been determined. No quality values exist for individual bases; no much larger clone is one base distant. The collaborating institutions used their own protocols to collect whole blood in K2EDTA tubes. For TCRbeta analysis, collaborators shipped samples in one of three forms: frozen whole blood, isolated PBMCs, or DNA extracted from either of those sample types. The immunoSEQ Assay, a bias-controlled multiplex PCR, was used to amplify TCRbeta CDR3 regions from genomic DNA. The study's own analysis went as follows. The number of nucleated cells in each sample was estimated from the amplification of reference gene primers within the assay. To quantify the absolute abundance of each unique TCRbeta CDR3 rearrangement, sequence reads were collapsed and filtered. Productive Simpson clonality was computed per sample as the square root of Simpson's diversity index over productive rearrangements. The table comes from immuneACCESS by way of TCRdb, which keeps in-frame sequences with V and J called. Part of the clones is missing from these tables; in studies checked, under half for an unresolved V gene and the rest for unknown reasons. V, J and clone size were drawn from that table, and D and trimming were deduced from the DNA. The sample includes about 230,000 clones, with approximately 80% observed a single time. Under 30% of the sample belongs to the ten largest clones.

This record belongs to a study of blood T cell repertoires in COVID-19 (dated by TCRdb to 2018 to 2021). For the wider study: Collaborator samples came from the United States, Italy and Spain and covered acute and convalescent phases of COVID-19. The material from the prospective study consisted of cDNA or gDNA derived from T cells, B-cell-depleted T cells, or PBMCs. Where available, HLA class I and class II types were taken from metadata supplied by the sample provider and were not determined by assay-based typing. The sample metadata nearly always contained a de-identified subject ID, COVID-19 status, age in years and sex. A freely available public database, intended as a resource for researchers studying the immune response to SARS-CoV-2, is where the repertoires were released. Samples came from the ongoing ImmuneRACE study (first 160 participants) plus 1,254 subjects from 6 global collaborators. The dataset comprised deeply sampled blood TCRbeta repertoires from subjects exposed to, actively infected with, or recovered from COVID-19. Beyond this particular receptor, the publication reports: The quantity of clinical and demographic metadata differed by source and by participant and was supplied without curation.

As encoded in the germline V gene, CDR1 is MGHRA while CDR2 is YSYEKL. Unmatched junction bases come to 6, with V trimmed by 1 base and J by 7 bases. Reading from cysteine to phenylalanine, the CDR3 counts 16 amino acids. The only DNA kept is the CDR3, 48 bases in frame from the first base. This TCR came from a man between 35 and 55 years old with acute or convalescent COVID-19. This sequence uses TRBV4-1 and TRBJ2-1; TRBD2 lines up with 11 middle nucleotides. Sequencing used peripheral blood. The sequenced DNA is TGCGCCAGCAGCCAAGTAGGACTAGCGGGTAATAATGAGCAGTTCTTC. It translates to CASSQVGLAGNNEQFF.